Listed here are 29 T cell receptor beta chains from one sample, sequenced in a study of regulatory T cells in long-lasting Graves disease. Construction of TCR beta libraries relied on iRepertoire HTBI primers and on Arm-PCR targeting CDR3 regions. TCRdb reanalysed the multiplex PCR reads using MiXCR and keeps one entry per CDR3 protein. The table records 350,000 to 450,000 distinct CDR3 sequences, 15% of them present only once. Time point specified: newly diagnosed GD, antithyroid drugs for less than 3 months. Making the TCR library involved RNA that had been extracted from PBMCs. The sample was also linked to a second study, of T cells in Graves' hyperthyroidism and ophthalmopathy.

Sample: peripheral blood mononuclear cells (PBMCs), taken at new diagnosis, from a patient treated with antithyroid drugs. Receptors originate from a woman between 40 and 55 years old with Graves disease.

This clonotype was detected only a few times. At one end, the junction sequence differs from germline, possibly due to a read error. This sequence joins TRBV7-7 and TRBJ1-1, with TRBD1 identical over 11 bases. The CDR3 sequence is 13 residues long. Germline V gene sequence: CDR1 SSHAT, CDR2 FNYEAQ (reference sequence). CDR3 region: CASSPGQGAEAFF. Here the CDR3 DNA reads TGTGCTAGCAGCCCGGGACAGGGGGCTGAAGCTTTCTTT.

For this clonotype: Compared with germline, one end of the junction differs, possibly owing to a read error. The CDR3 DNA follows: TGTGCCAGCAGCTTATGGGCAGAGGAGAACAACGGGGAGCTGTTTTTT. This gives the protein CASSLWAEENNGELFF. This chain connects TRBV7-2 to TRBJ2-2; D unclear. Germline V CDR1 and CDR2: SGHTA, FQGNSA. The CDR3 loop spans 16 amino acids.

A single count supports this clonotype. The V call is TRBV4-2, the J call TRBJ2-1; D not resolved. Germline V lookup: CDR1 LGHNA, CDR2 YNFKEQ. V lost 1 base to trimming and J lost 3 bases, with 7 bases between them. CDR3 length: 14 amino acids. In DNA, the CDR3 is TGTGCCAGCAGCCAAGGGGATAGCTACAATGAGCAGTTCTTC. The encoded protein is CASSQGDSYNEQFF.

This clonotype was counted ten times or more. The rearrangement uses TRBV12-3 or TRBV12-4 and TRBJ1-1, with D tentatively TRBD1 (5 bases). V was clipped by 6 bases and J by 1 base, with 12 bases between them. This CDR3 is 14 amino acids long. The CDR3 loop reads CASSPGPPNTEAFF. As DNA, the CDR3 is TGTGCCAGCAGCCCGGGACCGCCGAACACTGAAGCTTTCTTT.

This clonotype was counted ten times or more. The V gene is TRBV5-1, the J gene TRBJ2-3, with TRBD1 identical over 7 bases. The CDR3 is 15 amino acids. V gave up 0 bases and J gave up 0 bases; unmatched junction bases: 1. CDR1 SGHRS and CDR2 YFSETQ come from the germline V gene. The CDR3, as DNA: TGCGCCAGCAGCTTGGAGGGACAGAGCACAGATACGCAGTATTTT. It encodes CASSLEGQSTDTQYF. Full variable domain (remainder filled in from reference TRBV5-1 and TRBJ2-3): KAGVTQTPRYLIKTRGQQVTLSCSPISGHRSVSWYQQTPGQGLQFLFEYFSETQRNKGNFPGRFSGRQFSNSRSEMNVSTLELGDSALYLCASSLEGQSTDTQYFGPGTRLTVL.

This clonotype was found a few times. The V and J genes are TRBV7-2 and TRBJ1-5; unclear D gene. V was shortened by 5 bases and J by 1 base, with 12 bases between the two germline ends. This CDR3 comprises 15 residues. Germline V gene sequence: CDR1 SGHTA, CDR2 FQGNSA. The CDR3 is CASSLEGLSNQPQHF. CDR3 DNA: TGTGCCAGCAGCCTAGAAGGCCTGAGCAATCAGCCCCAGCATTTT. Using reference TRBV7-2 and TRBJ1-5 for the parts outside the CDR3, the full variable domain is GAGVSQSPSNKVTEKGKDVELRCDPISGHTALYWYRQSLGQGLEFLIYFQGNSAPDKSGLPSDRFSAERTGGSVSTLTIQRTQQEDSAVYLCASSLEGLSNQPQHFGDGTRLSIL.

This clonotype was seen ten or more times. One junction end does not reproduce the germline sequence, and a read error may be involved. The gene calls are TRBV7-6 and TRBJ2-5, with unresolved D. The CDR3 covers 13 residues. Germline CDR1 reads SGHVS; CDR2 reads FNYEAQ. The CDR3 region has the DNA TGTGCCAGCAGTTTAGGGAACCAAGAGACCCAGTACTTC. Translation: CASSLGNQETQYF.

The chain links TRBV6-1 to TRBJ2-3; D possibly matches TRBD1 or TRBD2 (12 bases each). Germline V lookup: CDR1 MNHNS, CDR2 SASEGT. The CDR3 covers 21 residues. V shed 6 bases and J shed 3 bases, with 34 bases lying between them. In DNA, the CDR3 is TGTGCCAGCAGCCCCTGGGACAGGGGGCAACTAGCGGGAGGTAATACAGATACGCAGTATTTT. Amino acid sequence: CASSPWDRGQLAGGNTDTQYF.

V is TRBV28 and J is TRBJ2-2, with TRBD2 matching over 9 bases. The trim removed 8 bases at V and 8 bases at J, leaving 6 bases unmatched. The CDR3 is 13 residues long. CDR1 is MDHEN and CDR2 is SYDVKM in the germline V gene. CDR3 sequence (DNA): TGTGCCAGCTTGGGTAGCGGGAGTGGGGAGCTGTTTTTT. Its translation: CASLGSGSGELFF.

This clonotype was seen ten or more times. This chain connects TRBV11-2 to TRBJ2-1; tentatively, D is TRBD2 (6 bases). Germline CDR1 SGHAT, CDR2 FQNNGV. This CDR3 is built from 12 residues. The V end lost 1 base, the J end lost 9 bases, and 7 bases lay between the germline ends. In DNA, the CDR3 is TGTGCCAGCAGCTTAGTGGAGGGTGAGCAGTTCTTC. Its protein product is CASSLVEGEQFF.

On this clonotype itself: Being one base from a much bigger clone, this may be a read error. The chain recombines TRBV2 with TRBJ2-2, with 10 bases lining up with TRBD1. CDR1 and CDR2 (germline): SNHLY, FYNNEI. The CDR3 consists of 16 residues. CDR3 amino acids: CASSEGTGEITGEPFF. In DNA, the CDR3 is TGTGCCAGCAGTGAGGGGACAGGGGAGATAACCGGGGAGCCGTTTTTT.

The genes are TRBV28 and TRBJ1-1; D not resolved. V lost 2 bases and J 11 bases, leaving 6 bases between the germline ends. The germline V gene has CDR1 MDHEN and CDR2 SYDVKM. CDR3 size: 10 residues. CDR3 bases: TGTGCCAGCAGTTTAGAGCGGGCTTTCTTT. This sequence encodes CASSLERAFF.

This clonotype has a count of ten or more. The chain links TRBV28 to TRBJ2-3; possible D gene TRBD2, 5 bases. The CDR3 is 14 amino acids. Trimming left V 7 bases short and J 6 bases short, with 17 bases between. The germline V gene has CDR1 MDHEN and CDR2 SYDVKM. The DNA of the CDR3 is TGTGCCAGCACCAGGACCACGGGATTGGATACGCAGTATTTT. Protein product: CASTRTTGLDTQYF.

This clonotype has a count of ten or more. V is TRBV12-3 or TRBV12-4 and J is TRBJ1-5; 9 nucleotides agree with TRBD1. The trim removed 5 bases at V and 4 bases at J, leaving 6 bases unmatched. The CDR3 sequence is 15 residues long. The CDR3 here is CASSLRDRANQPQHF. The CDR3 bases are TGTGCCAGCAGTCTTCGGGACAGGGCTAATCAGCCCCAGCATTTT.

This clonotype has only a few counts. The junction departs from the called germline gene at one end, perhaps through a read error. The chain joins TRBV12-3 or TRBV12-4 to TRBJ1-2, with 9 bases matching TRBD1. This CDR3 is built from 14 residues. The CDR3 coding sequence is TGCGCCAGCAGTGGAACAGGGGGCACCTATGGCTACACCTTC. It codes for CASSGTGGTYGYTF.

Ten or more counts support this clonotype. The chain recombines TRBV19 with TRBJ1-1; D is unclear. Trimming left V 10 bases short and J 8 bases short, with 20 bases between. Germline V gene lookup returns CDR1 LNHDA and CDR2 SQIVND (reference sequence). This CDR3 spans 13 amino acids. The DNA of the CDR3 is TGTGCCACTGAGGACGGATCCAAAGTGGAAGCTTTCTTT. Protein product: CATEDGSKVEAFF.

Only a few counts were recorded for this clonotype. The CDR3 sequence: CASSQELMHPVYEQYF. Here the CDR3 DNA reads TGCGCCAGCAGCCAAGAATTGATGCACCCGGTTTACGAGCAGTACTTC. The chain links TRBV4-1 to TRBJ2-7, with D hard to call. V lost 0 bases, J lost 4 bases, and 16 bases lay in between. This CDR3 has 16 residues. Germline CDR1 reads MGHRA; CDR2 reads YSYEKL.

The CDR3 DNA is TGTGCCAGCAGCGTAGGGGGGACTAGCGGGTTCTCCTACGAGCAGTACTTC. Its protein is CASSVGGTSGFSYEQYF. The chain carries TRBV9 and TRBJ2-7; 12 positions match TRBD2. In germline, CDR1 is SGDLS, CDR2 YYNGEE. The CDR3 is 17 amino acids. J was trimmed by 0 bases and V by 0 bases; bases with no gene match: 4.

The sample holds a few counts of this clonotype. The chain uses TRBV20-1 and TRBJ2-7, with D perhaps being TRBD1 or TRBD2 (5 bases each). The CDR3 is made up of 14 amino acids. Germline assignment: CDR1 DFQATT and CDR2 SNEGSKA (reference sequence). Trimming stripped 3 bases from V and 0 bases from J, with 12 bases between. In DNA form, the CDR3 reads TGCAGTGCTAGTGGGGACCATTTCTCCTACGAGCAGTACTTC. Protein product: CSASGDHFSYEQYF.

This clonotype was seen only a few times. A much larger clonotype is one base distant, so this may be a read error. The CDR3 nucleotides are TGTGCCAGCAGTTTAGGGGGGGCAGTTAGGAGGAGTGGCTACACCTTC. Translation gives CASSLGGAVRRSGYTF. V gene TRBV28 combines with J gene TRBJ1-2; tentatively, D is TRBD1 (6 bases). V was pared by 2 bases and J by 7 bases, with 20 bases between. The CDR3 runs 16 residues. Germline-derived CDR1 and CDR2 are MDHEN and SYDVKM.

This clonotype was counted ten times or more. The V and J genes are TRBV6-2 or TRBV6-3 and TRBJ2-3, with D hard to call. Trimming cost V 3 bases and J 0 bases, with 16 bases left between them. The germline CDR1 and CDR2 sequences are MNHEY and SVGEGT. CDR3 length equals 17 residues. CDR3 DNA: TGTGCCAGCAGTTATGAGAGACGGCATCCTAGCACAGATACGCAGTATTTT. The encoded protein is CASSYERRHPSTDTQYF.

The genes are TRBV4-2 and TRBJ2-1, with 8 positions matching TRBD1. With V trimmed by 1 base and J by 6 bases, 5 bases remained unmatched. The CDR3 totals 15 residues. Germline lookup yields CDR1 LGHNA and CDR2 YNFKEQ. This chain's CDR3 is CASSQGQGMGNEQFF. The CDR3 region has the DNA TGTGCCAGCAGCCAAGGACAGGGGATGGGCAATGAGCAGTTCTTC.

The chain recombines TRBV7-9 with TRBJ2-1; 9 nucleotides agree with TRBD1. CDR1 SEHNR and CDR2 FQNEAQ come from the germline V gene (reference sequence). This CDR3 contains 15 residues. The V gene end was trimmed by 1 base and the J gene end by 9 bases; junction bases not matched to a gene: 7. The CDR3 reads CASSLVGQGLGEQFF. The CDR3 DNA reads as TGTGCCAGCAGCTTAGTGGGACAGGGCCTCGGTGAGCAGTTCTTC.

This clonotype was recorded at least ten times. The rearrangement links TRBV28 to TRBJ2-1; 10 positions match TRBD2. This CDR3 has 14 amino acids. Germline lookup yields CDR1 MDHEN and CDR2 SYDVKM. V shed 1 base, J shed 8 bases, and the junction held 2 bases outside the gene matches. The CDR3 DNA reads TGTGCCAGCAGTTTATCGACTAGCGGGTATGAGCAGTTCTTC. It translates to CASSLSTSGYEQFF.

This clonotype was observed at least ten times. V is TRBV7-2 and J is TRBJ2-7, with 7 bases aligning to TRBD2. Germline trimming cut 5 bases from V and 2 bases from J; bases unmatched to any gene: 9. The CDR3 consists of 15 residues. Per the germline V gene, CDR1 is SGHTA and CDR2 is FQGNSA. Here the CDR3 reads CASSGSSGAAYEQYF. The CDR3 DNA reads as TGTGCCAGCAGCGGCAGCAGCGGGGCAGCCTACGAGCAGTACTTC.

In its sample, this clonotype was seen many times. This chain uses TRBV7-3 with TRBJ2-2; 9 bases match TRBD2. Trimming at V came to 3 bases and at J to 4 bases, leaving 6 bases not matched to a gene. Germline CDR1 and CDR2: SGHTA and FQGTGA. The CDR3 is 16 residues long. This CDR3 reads CASSFAGGPGTGELFF. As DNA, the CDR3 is TGTGCCAGCAGCTTCGCGGGAGGGCCAGGCACCGGGGAGCTGTTTTTT.

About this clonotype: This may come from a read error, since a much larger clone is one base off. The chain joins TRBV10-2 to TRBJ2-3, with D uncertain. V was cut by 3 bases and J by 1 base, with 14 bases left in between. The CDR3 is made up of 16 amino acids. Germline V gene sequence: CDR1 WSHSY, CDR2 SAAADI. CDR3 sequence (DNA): TGCGCCAGCAGTGAACCCCCAAGACTCGGCACAGATACGCAGTATTTT. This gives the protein CASSEPPRLGTDTQYF.

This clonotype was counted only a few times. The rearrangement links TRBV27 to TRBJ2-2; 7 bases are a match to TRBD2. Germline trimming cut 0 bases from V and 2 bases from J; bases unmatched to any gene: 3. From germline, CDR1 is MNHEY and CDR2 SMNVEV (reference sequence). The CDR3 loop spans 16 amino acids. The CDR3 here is CASSLSQRGNTGELFF. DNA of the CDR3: TGTGCCAGCAGTTTATCTCAGCGGGGAAACACCGGGGAGCTGTTTTTT.

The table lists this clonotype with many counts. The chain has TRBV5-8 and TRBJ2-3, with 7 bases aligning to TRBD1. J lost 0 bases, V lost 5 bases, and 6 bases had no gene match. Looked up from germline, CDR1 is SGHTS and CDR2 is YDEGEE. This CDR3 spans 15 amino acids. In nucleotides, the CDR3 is TGTGCCAGCAGATTCGGGACAGCGAGCACAGATACGCAGTATTTT. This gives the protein CASRFGTASTDTQYF.